This TCR beta chain was observed in a study of PD-L1 blockade in urothelial cancer. Time point meaning: peripheral blood 6 weeks after treatment start. The assay was immunoSEQ multiplex PCR, and TCRdb's table has in-frame clones only and misses some. Among tens of thousands of clones listed, around 91% were seen once. Trimming at V came to 5 bases and at J to 4 bases, leaving 3 bases not matched to a gene. Germline loops: CDR1 SGHTA, CDR2 FQGNSA. The CDR3 extends over 14 amino acids. The source is an older woman with urothelial cancer. The V call is TRBV7-2, the J call TRBJ1-5; TRBD1 matches 9 bases. Sequencing was performed on PBMCs, taken around atezolizumab (anti-PD-L1) treatment. CDR3 DNA sequence: TGTGCCAGCAGCGAAGACAGGGGGAATCAGCCCCAGCATTTT. Protein product: CASSEDRGNQPQHF. The full variable domain, with the rest looked up from reference TRBV7-2 and TRBJ1-5, is GAGVSQSPSNKVTEKGKDVELRCDPISGHTALYWYRQSLGQGLEFLIYFQGNSAPDKSGLPSDRFSAERTGGSVSTLTIQRTQQEDSAVYLCASSEDRGNQPQHFGDGTRLSIL.